This TCR beta chain was recovered during a study of beta chain features in type 1 diabetes. Study context: Patients did not differ from healthy donors in age, gender or cell yield. Overall study results and limits: When Type 1 diabetes patients were examined, their TCRB CDR3s proved moderately but significantly shorter in all four CD4+ subsets.

This clone was seen a few times. Its antigen is unidentified. Every bit of the isolated RNA underwent reverse transcription, so sequencing read expressed TCRB transcripts. Assay used: immunoSEQ multiplex PCR; TCRdb lists only in-frame clones, some missing. The sample holds approximately 150,000 clones; approximately 10% are singletons and the top ten take 0.65%. V dropped 4 bases and J dropped 4 bases, with 14 bases sitting between them. CDR1 is MDHEN, CDR2 SYDVKM, per germline. This CDR3 is built from 16 residues. The TCR originated in a woman between 35 and 50 years old in good health. This sequence joins TRBV28 and TRBJ2-6; the D gene is possibly TRBD2 (5 bases). Source material: central memory CD4+ T cells from blood. The CDR3 region is CASSSVGGSGANVLTF. In DNA form, the CDR3 reads TGTGCCAGCAGTTCGGTTGGCGGGTCCGGGGCCAACGTCCTGACTTTC.